One and the same sample provided the 17 T cell receptor beta chains below, sequenced in a study of neurological immune-mediated disorders. TCRdb reprocessed the 5' RACE reads with MiXCR, giving one entry per CDR3 protein. The sample shows 27,000 or so distinct CDR3 sequences, roughly 21% of them seen only once. The sample was PBMCs. Receptors originate from a woman aged 55-75 years in good health.

This clonotype has at least ten counts. This sequence joins TRBV7-2 and TRBJ1-6; no clear D. CDR1 is SGHTA, CDR2 FQGNSA, per germline. CDR3 size: 15 residues. Trimming shortened V by 8 bases and J by 13 bases, and 24 bases separated the two germline ends. The CDR3 nucleotides are TGTGCCAGCGGGAGGGCCAGCGGCGGAGTTCCGCCCCTCCACTTT. Translating it yields CASGRASGGVPPLHF.

In this sample, this clonotype turned up many times. This chain connects TRBV28 to TRBJ1-1, with unresolved D. The ends were cut back, 2 bases at V and 7 bases at J, with 17 bases in the middle. There are 15 residues in the CDR3. Germline V CDR1 and CDR2: MDHEN, SYDVKM. This chain's CDR3 is CASSLRVLVSGEAFF. The CDR3 bases are TGTGCCAGCAGTTTAAGGGTCTTGGTGTCAGGTGAAGCTTTCTTT.

This clonotype was counted at least ten times. The gene calls are TRBV28 and TRBJ2-6; D is tentatively TRBD1 or TRBD2 (5 bases each). The length of the CDR3 is 16 residues. From germline, CDR1 is MDHEN and CDR2 SYDVKM. The germline V and J ends were trimmed by 11 bases and 0 bases, with 17 bases remaining between them. CDR3 residues: CACRGQSASGANVLTF. DNA for the CDR3: TGTGCCTGTCGGGGCCAGTCAGCCTCTGGGGCCAACGTCCTGACTTTC.

This clonotype was detected many times. The chain joins TRBV6-5 to TRBJ2-3; 8 positions match TRBD2. The CDR3 runs 17 residues. V gave up 4 bases and J gave up 8 bases; unmatched junction bases: 17. In germline, CDR1 is MNHEY, CDR2 SVGAGI. DNA for the CDR3: TGTGCCAGCAGTTTCGGTGGGGGATCGCTCGCGGGGGGTACGCAGTATTTT. It specifies CASSFGGGSLAGGTQYF.

This clonotype was detected many times. The chain uses TRBV7-2 and TRBJ2-5; TRBD1 might be the D (6 bases). V lost 5 bases to trimming and J lost 1 base, with 11 bases between them. Germline CDR1 and CDR2: SGHTA and FQGNSA. This CDR3 region has 14 residues. In nucleotides, the CDR3 is TGTGCCAGCAGCCAAACAGGGTTCCAAGAGACCCAGTACTTC. It is translated as CASSQTGFQETQYF.

There are many counts of this clonotype. The chain couples TRBV29-1 to TRBJ1-2, with 7 bases identical to TRBD1. Unmatched junction bases numbered 9, after V lost 6 bases and J lost 5 bases. The CDR3 runs to 13 residues. Germline lookup yields CDR1 SQVTM and CDR2 ANQGSEA. Here the CDR3 reads CSVEKFRGYGYTF. For the CDR3, the DNA is TGCAGCGTCGAAAAATTCAGGGGGTATGGCTACACCTTC.

This clonotype is categorized as medium-sized. The J gene is TRBJ2-6, the V gene TRBV6-4; D gene uncertain. Trimming took 0 bases from V and 1 from J, leaving 7 bases between them. The CDR3 runs 16 residues. Germline V gene data show CDR1 as MRHNA and CDR2 as SNTAGT. CDR3 protein: CASSDSLGSGANVLTF. The CDR3 DNA follows: TGTGCCAGCAGTGACTCGCTGGGGTCTGGGGCCAACGTCCTGACTTTC.

This clonotype was detected once. The V call is TRBV7-2, the J call TRBJ2-7; D call uncertain. The CDR3 has 12 amino acids. Trimming removed 4 bases from V and 4 bases from J, with 8 bases in between. Germline assignment: CDR1 SGHTA and CDR2 FQGNSA. The CDR3 DNA is TGTGCCAGCAGCTCGGCTAGTTACGAGCAGTACTTC. This encodes CASSSASYEQYF.

As for this clonotype: With a much larger clone just one base away, this may be a read error. This chain connects TRBV7-6 to TRBJ2-3, with D possibly being TRBD2 (5 bases). The germline V gene has CDR1 SGHVS and CDR2 FNYEAQ. The CDR3 sequence is 15 residues long. This chain's CDR3 is CVSSSGIGWTDTQYF. The CDR3, as DNA: TGTGTCAGCAGCTCCGGGATCGGGTGGACAGATACGCAGTATTTT.

The chain joins TRBV6-5 to TRBJ2-3; 9 bases agree with TRBD1. The CDR3 is 13 residues long. Germline CDR1 reads MNHEY; CDR2 reads SVGAGI. V lost 6 bases and J lost 4; bases outside the gene matches: 2. CDR3 in amino acids: CASRYRGPDTQYF. For the CDR3, the DNA is TGTGCCAGCAGGTACAGGGGGCCAGATACGCAGTATTTT.

This clonotype showed up many times. V usage is TRBV29-1 and J usage is TRBJ2-3; D is unresolved. Trimming left V 6 bases short and J 5 bases short, with 9 bases between. Looked up from germline, CDR1 is SQVTM and CDR2 is ANQGSEA. This CDR3 region has 11 residues. The CDR3 nucleotides read TGCAGCGTGATGACTGGAGATACGCAGTATTTT. Protein product: CSVMTGDTQYF.

There are many counts of this clonotype. The chain recombines TRBV20-1 with TRBJ2-2; no firm D call. CDR1 is DFQATT, CDR2 SNEGSKA, per germline (reference sequence). This CDR3 is built from 18 residues. Trimming took off 0 bases at V and 0 bases at J, with 17 bases between the two ends. The CDR3 loop is CSARDRVWRQPNTGELFF. The CDR3 coding sequence is TGCAGTGCTAGAGATCGTGTTTGGCGCCAACCGAACACCGGGGAGCTGTTTTTT.

This clonotype was counted many times. J is TRBJ2-7 and V is TRBV4-1; 16 nucleotides line up with TRBD2. Looked up from germline, CDR1 is MGHRA and CDR2 is YSYEKL. The CDR3 length is 17 residues. V trimming: 3 bases; J trimming: 3 bases; junction bases outside the gene matches: 5. The CDR3 region is CASSQGLAGGPGYEQYF. In DNA form, the CDR3 reads TGCGCCAGCAGCCAGGGACTAGCGGGGGGGCCTGGCTACGAGCAGTACTTC.

This clonotype was seen repeatedly, ten times or more. This rearrangement joins TRBV7-4 to TRBJ2-5; 7 bases match TRBD2. In germline, CDR1 is SGHVT, CDR2 SQSDAQ. The CDR3 sequence is 17 residues long. Germline trimming cut 5 bases from V and 4 bases from J; bases unmatched to any gene: 16. This CDR3 is CASSRSAREAETETQYF. CDR3 DNA sequence: TGTGCCAGCAGCCGGTCCGCACGGGAGGCCGAGACAGAGACCCAGTACTTC.

The sample holds many counts of this clonotype. The chain has TRBV28 and TRBJ2-3, with 9 bases lining up with TRBD1. Per germline, CDR1 MDHEN and CDR2 SYDVKM. The CDR3 has 15 residues. Trimming removed 2 bases from V and 3 bases from J; junction bases left unmatched: 3. The CDR3: CASSLGGQGTDTQYF. The CDR3 coding sequence is TGTGCCAGCAGTTTAGGGGGACAGGGTACAGATACGCAGTATTTT.

There are many counts of this clonotype. CDR3 amino acids: CSVSGTSDLQPQHF. The DNA for the CDR3 is TGCAGCGTTTCCGGGACGAGCGATCTTCAGCCCCAGCATTTT. The rearrangement uses TRBV29-1 and TRBJ1-5; D is perhaps TRBD1 (5 bases). The CDR3 length is 14 residues. V dropped 5 bases and J dropped 6 bases, with 17 bases sitting between them. Per germline, CDR1 SQVTM and CDR2 ANQGSEA.

This clonotype was seen repeatedly, ten times or more. For the CDR3, the DNA is TGCGCCAGCAGTCCAAGAAGTGCAGGGAAGGGCGGGGAGCTGTTTTTT. Protein product: CASSPRSAGKGGELFF. The chain combines TRBV4-3 with TRBJ2-2, with D perhaps TRBD1 (5 bases). Between the trimmed V and J ends, which lost 6 bases and 7 bases, there was a span of 21 bases. The CDR3 length is 16 residues. CDR1 is LGHNA, CDR2 YSLEER, per germline.